Listed below are T cell receptor beta chains from one sample, sequenced in a study of T cells in Graves' hyperthyroidism and ophthalmopathy. Using its own MiXCR run on the multiplex PCR reads, TCRdb lists one record per CDR3 protein. The table includes about 480,000 distinct CDR3 sequences, over 13% detected once. Input material: blood. The receptor set was obtained from a young woman with Graves' hyperthyroidism. CDR3s include the opening cysteine and the closing phenylalanine or tryptophan. D genes are given only for firm matches. Clone size appears in some rows only: once, few, many, or a class for an expanded clone.

D gene: .; J gene: TRBJ2-1; clone size: few; CDR3 length: 14; V gene: TRBV9; CDR3 DNA: TGTGCCAGCAGCCCGGACTACTACTACAATGAGCAGTTCTTC; CDR3 protein: CASSPDYYYNEQFF
D gene: TRBD1; J gene: TRBJ1-2; clone size: .; CDR3 length: 15; V gene: TRBV11-2; CDR3 DNA: TGTGCCAGCATCGGCGGGACAGGGGGGCTGTATGGCTACACCTTC; CDR3 protein: CASIGGTGGLYGYTF
D gene: TRBD1; J gene: TRBJ2-4; clone size: many; CDR3 length: 14; V gene: TRBV5-1; CDR3 DNA: TGCGCCAGCAGCTCGGGACAGGGGGAAAACATTCAGTACTTC; CDR3 protein: CASSSGQGENIQYF
D gene: .; J gene: TRBJ2-2; clone size: .; CDR3 length: 16; V gene: TRBV7-3; CDR3 DNA: TGTGCCAGCAGCTTATGGGGGGCGGTGAACACCGGGGAGCTGTTTTTT; CDR3 protein: CASSLWGAVNTGELFF
D gene: .; J gene: TRBJ2-7; clone size: many; CDR3 length: 15; V gene: TRBV7-2; CDR3 DNA: TGTGCCAGCAGCTTAGGAGACAGGTTGGGGTACGAGCAGTACTTC; CDR3 protein: CASSLGDRLGYEQYF
D gene: TRBD2; J gene: TRBJ2-1; clone size: few; CDR3 length: 15; V gene: TRBV3-1; CDR3 DNA: TGTGCCAGCAGCCTTGGACTAGCAAGGTACAATGAGCAGTTCTTC; CDR3 protein: CASSLGLARYNEQFF
D gene: .; J gene: TRBJ2-1; clone size: few; CDR3 length: 15; V gene: TRBV20-1; CDR3 DNA: TGCAGTGCTAGCGCCTGGGGGAGATCCTACAATGAGCAGTTCTTC; CDR3 protein: CSASAWGRSYNEQFF
D gene: .; J gene: TRBJ2-1; clone size: many; CDR3 length: 16; V gene: TRBV12-3/TRBV12-4; CDR3 DNA: TGTGCCAGCAGTAGAGTATCCGGGACGGTCAACAATGAGCAGTCCTTC; CDR3 protein: CASSRVSGTVNNEQSF
D gene: .; J gene: TRBJ2-4; clone size: many; CDR3 length: 14; V gene: TRBV12-3/TRBV12-4; CDR3 DNA: TGTGCCAGCAGTTTAGCGGGAGGTCTTGGCATTCAGTACTTC; CDR3 protein: CASSLAGGLGIQYF
D gene: TRBD2; J gene: TRBJ2-1; clone size: many; CDR3 length: 17; V gene: TRBV7-3; CDR3 DNA: TGTGCCAGCAGCTTAACGATTAGCGGGACCTCCTACAATGAGCAGTTCTTC; CDR3 protein: CASSLTISGTSYNEQFF
D gene: .; J gene: TRBJ1-5; clone size: many; CDR3 length: 13; V gene: TRBV6-1; CDR3 DNA: TGTGCCAGCAGTGAGTGGGGAAATCAGCCCCAGCATTTT; CDR3 protein: CASSEWGNQPQHF
D gene: .; J gene: TRBJ1-5; clone size: many; CDR3 length: 13; V gene: TRBV19; CDR3 DNA: TGTGCCACCCACAGGGATAGCAATCAGCCCCAGCATTTT; CDR3 protein: CATHRDSNQPQHF
D gene: TRBD2; J gene: TRBJ2-7; clone size: many; CDR3 length: 13; V gene: TRBV20-1; CDR3 DNA: TGCAGTGCTAGTGGGACTAGTGAATACGAGCAGTACTTC; CDR3 protein: CSASGTSEYEQYF
D gene: .; J gene: TRBJ1-4; clone size: many; CDR3 length: 15; V gene: TRBV18; CDR3 DNA: TGTGCCAGCTCATTTGCACAGGGCCCTAATGAAAAACTGTTTTTT; CDR3 protein: CASSFAQGPNEKLFF
D gene: TRBD1; J gene: TRBJ2-7; clone size: many; CDR3 length: 16; V gene: TRBV24-1; CDR3 DNA: TGTGCCACCAGTGATTTAGGACGGGACAGCGTCTACGAGCAGTACTTC; CDR3 protein: CATSDLGRDSVYEQYF
D gene: .; J gene: TRBJ2-6; clone size: many; CDR3 length: 17; V gene: TRBV6-1; CDR3 DNA: TGTGCCAGCAGAAGGTCAGGGGAAAGATCTGGGGCCAACGTCCTGACTTTC; CDR3 protein: CASRRSGERSGANVLTF
D gene: TRBD1; J gene: TRBJ1-2; clone size: many; CDR3 length: 14; V gene: TRBV7-8; CDR3 DNA: TGTGCCAGCAGCTTATTCGACAGGGGGAATGGCTACACCTTC; CDR3 protein: CASSLFDRGNGYTF
D gene: TRBD1; J gene: TRBJ1-1; clone size: .; CDR3 length: 13; V gene: TRBV29-1; CDR3 DNA: TGCAGCGTTCAGAGGGGGCAGAACACTGAAGCTTTCTTT; CDR3 protein: CSVQRGQNTEAFF
D gene: .; J gene: TRBJ1-6; clone size: many; CDR3 length: 15; V gene: TRBV7-3; CDR3 DNA: TGTGCCAGCAGTCGCTGGGTGAGGGAAAATTCACCCCTCCACTTT; CDR3 protein: CASSRWVRENSPLHF
D gene: TRBD1; J gene: TRBJ2-2; clone size: many; CDR3 length: 21; V gene: TRBV12-5; CDR3 DNA: TGTGCTAGTGGTTTGGTACAGTTAGATTATCGGGACAGCCTAAGGACCGGGGAGCTGTTTTTT; CDR3 protein: CASGLVQLDYRDSLRTGELFF
D gene: TRBD2; J gene: TRBJ2-1; clone size: .; CDR3 length: 17; V gene: TRBV5-1; CDR3 DNA: TGCGCCAGCAGCCCCCCGGCCGGGACTAGCGACAACAATGAGCAGTTCTTC; CDR3 protein: CASSPPAGTSDNNEQFF
D gene: .; J gene: TRBJ2-7; clone size: few; CDR3 length: 13; V gene: TRBV6-1; CDR3 DNA: TGTGCCAGTCAAGGTCTGAGCAATTACGAGCAGTACTTC; CDR3 protein: CASQGLSNYEQYF
D gene: TRBD1; J gene: TRBJ1-2; clone size: .; CDR3 length: 21; V gene: TRBV4-1; CDR3 DNA: TGCGCCAGCAGCCAAGGGATCCCGGGACAGGGTTTGGTGGGGCATAACTATGGCTACACCTTC; CDR3 protein: CASSQGIPGQGLVGHNYGYTF
D gene: .; J gene: TRBJ2-2; clone size: few; CDR3 length: 15; V gene: TRBV6-1; CDR3 DNA: TGTGCCAGCAGGACGGGACACAGCGGGGCCGGGGAGCTGTTTTTT; CDR3 protein: CASRTGHSGAGELFF
D gene: .; J gene: TRBJ2-1; clone size: few; CDR3 length: 14; V gene: TRBV7-9; CDR3 DNA: TGTGCCAGCAATAGCGGTCATTTGCCCAATGAGCAGTTCTTC; CDR3 protein: CASNSGHLPNEQFF
D gene: .; J gene: TRBJ2-5; clone size: few; CDR3 length: 13; V gene: TRBV20-1; CDR3 DNA: TGCAGTGCTCCTGATGGCGCACAAGAGACCCAGTACTTC; CDR3 protein: CSAPDGAQETQYF
D gene: TRBD1; J gene: TRBJ2-1; clone size: .; CDR3 length: 15; V gene: TRBV12-3/TRBV12-4; CDR3 DNA: TGTGCCAGCAGTTTTTCGGACAGGGTTTACAATGAGCAGTTCTTC; CDR3 protein: CASSFSDRVYNEQFF
D gene: .; J gene: TRBJ2-1; clone size: many; CDR3 length: 12; V gene: TRBV28; CDR3 DNA: TGTGCCAGCAGTTTATCCGGGTTTGAGCAGTTCTTC; CDR3 protein: CASSLSGFEQFF
D gene: TRBD2; J gene: TRBJ2-1; clone size: many; CDR3 length: 16; V gene: TRBV10-3; CDR3 DNA: TGTGCCATCAGGATCGCCATGAGCGGGAGCGTCGGTGAGCAGTTCTTC; CDR3 protein: CAIRIAMSGSVGEQFF
D gene: TRBD1; J gene: TRBJ2-6; clone size: many; CDR3 length: 16; V gene: TRBV20-1; CDR3 DNA: TGCAGTGCTTCGCCCGAGGGGGCGCCAGGGGCCAACGTCCTGACTTTC; CDR3 protein: CSASPEGAPGANVLTF
D gene: .; J gene: TRBJ2-3; clone size: few; CDR3 length: 15; V gene: TRBV19; CDR3 DNA: TGTGCCAGTAGTAGGGGGGTCGGGAGCACAGATACGCAGTATTTT; CDR3 protein: CASSRGVGSTDTQYF
D gene: .; J gene: TRBJ1-1; clone size: many; CDR3 length: 15; V gene: TRBV19; CDR3 DNA: TGTGCCAGTAGACCTTACCGGACCTCGAACACTGAAGCTTTCTTT; CDR3 protein: CASRPYRTSNTEAFF
D gene: .; J gene: TRBJ2-1; clone size: .; CDR3 length: 15; V gene: TRBV10-2; CDR3 DNA: TGCGCCAGCAGTAAGGGAGCCGGGGGCTACAATGAGCAGTTCTTC; CDR3 protein: CASSKGAGGYNEQFF
D gene: .; J gene: TRBJ2-1; clone size: .; CDR3 length: 14; V gene: TRBV11-2; CDR3 DNA: TGTGCCAGCAGCGCCGGTGGGACCTACAATGAGCGGTTCTTC; CDR3 protein: CASSAGGTYNERFF